This TCR beta chain was sequenced during a study of T cell changes during pregnancy in multiple sclerosis. With 3 bases clipped from V and 6 bases from J, the junction kept 6 bases outside the gene matches. Germline V gene data show CDR1 as KGHSH and CDR2 as LQKENI. The CDR3 has 15 residues. This clone was seen a single time. Some clones are missing from TCRdb's copy, which holds only in-frame ones; the method was immunoSEQ multiplex PCR. This table has around 62,000 clones, about nine tenths appearing once. The chain links TRBV18 to TRBJ2-7, with 12 bases lining up with TRBD1. The specimen was peripheral blood, collected in the third trimester of pregnancy. This clonotype originated in a female donor with multiple sclerosis, enrolled in a pregnancy study. CDR3 bases: TGTGCCAGCTCACCGGGGACAGGGGGCGTGGGCGAGCAGTACTTC. This sequence encodes CASSPGTGGVGEQYF.